Given below is one T cell receptor (beta chain) in context. The entry originates in a study of control samples from healthy donors and cancer patients. The data were produced by immunoSEQ multiplex PCR, yet TCRdb's version contains in-frame clones alone and is incomplete. The sample has about 180,000 clones; 85% to 90% are singletons. The V and J ends lost 3 bases and 5 bases, in that order; junction bases with no gene match: 2. Per the germline V gene, CDR1 is KGHSH and CDR2 is LQKENI. The CDR3 extends over 15 amino acids. The material sequenced was blood. The chain has TRBV18 and TRBJ2-1; TRBD1 agrees at 12 bases. This clonotype originated in a woman in her fifties or sixties in good health. This CDR3 reads CASSPGQGAHNEQFF. In nucleotides, the CDR3 is TGTGCCAGCTCACCGGGACAGGGGGCTCACAATGAGCAGTTCTTC.